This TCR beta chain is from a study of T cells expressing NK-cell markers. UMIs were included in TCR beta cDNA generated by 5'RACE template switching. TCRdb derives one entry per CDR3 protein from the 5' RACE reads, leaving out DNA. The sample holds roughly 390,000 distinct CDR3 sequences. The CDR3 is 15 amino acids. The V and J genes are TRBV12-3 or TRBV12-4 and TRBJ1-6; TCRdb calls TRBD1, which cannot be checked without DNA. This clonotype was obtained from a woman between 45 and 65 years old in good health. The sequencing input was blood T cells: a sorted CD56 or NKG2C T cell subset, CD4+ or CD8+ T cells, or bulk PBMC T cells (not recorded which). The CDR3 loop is CASSPGQAYNSPLHF.